This TCR beta chain was identified during a study of cytomegalovirus exposure and HLA in healthy donors. General study points: Only CMV serostatus was available as immune exposure information.

In the case of this clone: Its antigen is as yet unknown.

60 Vbeta and 13 Jbeta primers were used in PCR. The assay was immunoSEQ multiplex PCR, and TCRdb's table has in-frame clones only and misses some. The sample consists of tens of thousands of clones, 81% of them appearing once. CDR3 length: 13 residues. V was pared by 7 bases and J by 5 bases, with 14 bases between. The germline V gene encodes CDR1 ENHRY and CDR2 SYGVKD. The rearrangement joins TRBV10-3 to TRBJ2-5, with a tentative D call TRBD2 (5 bases). Material: PBMCs. This receptor was obtained from a girl aged 2 to 9 in good health and CMV-seropositive. This CDR3 reads CAITERGTETQYF. CDR3 sequence (DNA): TGTGCCATCACTGAACGGGGTACGGAGACCCAGTACTTC.